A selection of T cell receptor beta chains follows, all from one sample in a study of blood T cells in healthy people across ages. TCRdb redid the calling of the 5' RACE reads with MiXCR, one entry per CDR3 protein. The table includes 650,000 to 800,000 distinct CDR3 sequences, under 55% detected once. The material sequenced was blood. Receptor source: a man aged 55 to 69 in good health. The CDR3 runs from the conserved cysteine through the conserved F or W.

CDR3: CSVPGQGGFYEQYF
V: TRBV29-1

CDR3: CASSDPPTSGGRKYQETQYF
V: TRBV25-1

CDR3: CASSLRATNTDTQYF
V: TRBV27

CDR3: CASQGQTRYEQYF
V: TRBV28

CDR3: CASSPRTASTDTQYF
V: TRBV7-2

CDR3: CASSEDGGYTF
V: TRBV6-1

CDR3: CASSFGGQDEQFF
V: TRBV27

CDR3: CSAKRPEREGRDTQYF
V: TRBV29-1

CDR3: CASSDLGNEQYF
V: TRBV6-1

CDR3: CASSQVTARGSPLHF
V: TRBV4-3

CDR3: CASSVLHGLEQETQYF
V: TRBV7-2

CDR3: CASSGRYEQFF
V: TRBV4-2

CDR3: CSAPDRGEYHGYTF
V: TRBV20-1

CDR3: CASSQGSGMSTDTQYF
V: TRBV4-3

CDR3: CASSLRTVTHDGYTF
V: TRBV5-1

CDR3: CSATEDTVDYEQYF
V: TRBV20-1

CDR3: CASSQGPENYEQYF
V: TRBV12-3/TRBV12-4

CDR3: CASTENPGETQYF
V: TRBV6-1

CDR3: CSARRTGREAFF
V: TRBV20-1

CDR3: CASSRSDWAHGYTF
V: TRBV3-1

CDR3: CASSYSQVAGGTFKNIQYF
V: TRBV6-5

CDR3: CSARDGGLAVNEQFF
V: TRBV20-1

CDR3: CASSLFSGQRASGANVLTF
V: TRBV7-9

CDR3: CASSSRTGIYEQYF
V: TRBV7-2

CDR3: CASSQVLWAAWGNEQYF
V: TRBV3-1

CDR3: CASSERDQPQHF
V: TRBV28